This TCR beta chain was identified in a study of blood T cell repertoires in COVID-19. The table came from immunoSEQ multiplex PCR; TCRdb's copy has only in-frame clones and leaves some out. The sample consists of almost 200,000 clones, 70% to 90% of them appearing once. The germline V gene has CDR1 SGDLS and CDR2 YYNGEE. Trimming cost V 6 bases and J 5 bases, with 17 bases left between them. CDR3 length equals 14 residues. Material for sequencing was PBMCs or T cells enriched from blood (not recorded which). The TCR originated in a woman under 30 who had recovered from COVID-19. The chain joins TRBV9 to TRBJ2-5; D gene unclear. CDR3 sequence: CASNPTLSPETQYF. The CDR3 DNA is TGTGCCAGCAATCCGACTCTATCCCCCGAGACCCAGTACTTC.